This T cell receptor (beta chain) derives from a study of CD8+CD57+ T cells in acquired aplastic anemia. On the study more broadly: Across the sorted CD4+ and CD8+ cells, DNA amounts averaged roughly 3 ug. General observations from the study: Comparison of patients with controls identified roughly 27 shared CD8+ CDR3 sequences.

Patients chosen for sequencing had shown CD8+CD57+ cell expansion by flow cytometry. Acquired aplastic anemia of severe grade affected all patients. V trimming: 5 bases; J trimming: 3 bases; junction bases outside the gene matches: 9. CDR1 SNHLY and CDR2 FYNNEI come from the germline V gene. The length of the CDR3 is 16 residues. As concerns this clonotype: Antigen unknown.

Profiles of TCR beta VDJ and CDR3 were generated from a genomic DNA template. TCRdb passed the reads through MiXCR, listing each CDR3 protein once. The sample lists about 75,000 distinct CDR3 sequences; approximately 70% were seen once. This chain connects TRBV2 to TRBJ2-3, with 9 bases fitting TRBD1. The sample consisted of sorted CD4+, CD8+, or CD8+CD57+ T cells (not recorded which) from PBMCs. This receptor was identified in a human donor with aplastic anemia. As DNA, the CDR3 is TGTGCCAGCAGTACTGGGGGACAGGGCTGGACAGATACGCAGTATTTT. Its translation is CASSTGGQGWTDTQYF.